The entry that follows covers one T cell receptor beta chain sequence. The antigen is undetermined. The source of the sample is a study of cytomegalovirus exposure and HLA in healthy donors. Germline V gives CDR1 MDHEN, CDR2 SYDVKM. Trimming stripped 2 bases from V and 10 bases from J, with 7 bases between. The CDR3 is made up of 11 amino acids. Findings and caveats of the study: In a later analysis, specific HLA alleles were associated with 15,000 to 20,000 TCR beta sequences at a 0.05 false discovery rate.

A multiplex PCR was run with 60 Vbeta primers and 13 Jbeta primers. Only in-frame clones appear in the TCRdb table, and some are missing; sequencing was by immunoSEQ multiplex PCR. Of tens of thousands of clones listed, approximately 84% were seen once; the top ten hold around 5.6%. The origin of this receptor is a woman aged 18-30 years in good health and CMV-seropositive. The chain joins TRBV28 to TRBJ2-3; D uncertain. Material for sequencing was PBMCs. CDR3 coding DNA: TGTGCCAGCAGTTTAACGGAGCCGCAGTATTTT. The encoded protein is CASSLTEPQYF. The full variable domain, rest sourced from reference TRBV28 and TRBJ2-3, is DVKVTQSSRYLVKRTGEKVFLECVQDMDHENMFWYRQDPGLGLRLIYFSYDVKMKEKGDIPEGYSVSREKKERFSLILESASTNQTSMYLCASSLTEPQYFGPGTRLTVL.